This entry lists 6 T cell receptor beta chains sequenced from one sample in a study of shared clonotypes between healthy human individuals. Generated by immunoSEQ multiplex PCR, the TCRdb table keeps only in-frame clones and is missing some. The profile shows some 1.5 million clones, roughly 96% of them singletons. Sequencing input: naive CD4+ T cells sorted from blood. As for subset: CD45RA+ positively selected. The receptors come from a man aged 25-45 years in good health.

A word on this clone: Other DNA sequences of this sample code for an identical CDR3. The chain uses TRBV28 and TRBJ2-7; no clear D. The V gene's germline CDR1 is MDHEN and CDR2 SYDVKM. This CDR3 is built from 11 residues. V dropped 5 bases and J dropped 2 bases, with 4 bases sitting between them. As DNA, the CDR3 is TGTGCCAGCAGTCTAACCTACGAGCAGTACTTC. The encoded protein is CASSLTYEQYF.

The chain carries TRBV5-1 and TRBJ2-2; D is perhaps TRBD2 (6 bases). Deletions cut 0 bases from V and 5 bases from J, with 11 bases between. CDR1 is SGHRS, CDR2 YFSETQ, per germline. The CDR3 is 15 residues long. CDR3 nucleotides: TGCGCCAGCAGCTTGGAAGGTGGGAGGACCGGGGAGCTGTTTTTT. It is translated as CASSLEGGRTGELFF.

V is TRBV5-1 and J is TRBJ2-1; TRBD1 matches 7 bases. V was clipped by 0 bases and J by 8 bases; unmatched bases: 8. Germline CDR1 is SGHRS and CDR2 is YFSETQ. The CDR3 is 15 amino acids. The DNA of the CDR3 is TGCGCCAGCAGCTTGGGAGGACAGGCGAGGGATGAGCAGTTCTTC. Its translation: CASSLGGQARDEQFF.

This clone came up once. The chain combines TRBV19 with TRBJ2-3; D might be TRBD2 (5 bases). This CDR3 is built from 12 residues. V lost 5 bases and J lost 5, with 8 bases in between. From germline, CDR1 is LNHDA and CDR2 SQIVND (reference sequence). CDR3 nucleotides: TGTGCCAGTAGTCTTGAGGGAGATACGCAGTATTTT. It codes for CASSLEGDTQYF.

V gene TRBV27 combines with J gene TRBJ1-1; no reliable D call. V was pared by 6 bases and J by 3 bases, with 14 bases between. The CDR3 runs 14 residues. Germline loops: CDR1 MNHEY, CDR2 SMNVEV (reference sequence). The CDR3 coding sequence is TGTGCCAGCAGATTCGGGGATAGGTACACTGAAGCTTTCTTT. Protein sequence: CASRFGDRYTEAFF.

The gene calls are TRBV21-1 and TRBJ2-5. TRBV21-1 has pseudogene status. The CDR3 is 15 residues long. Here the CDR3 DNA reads TGTGCCAGCAGCAAAAGGTTGGCAGCCGAAGAGACCCAGTACTTC. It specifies CASSKRLAAEETQYF.